This is a list of T cell receptor beta chains from one sample in a study of STAT3 mutations in large granular lymphocyte leukemia. Generated by immunoSEQ multiplex PCR, the TCRdb table keeps only in-frame clones and is missing some. Of fewer than 4,500 clones listed, roughly 50% are singletons. The sequencing input was peripheral blood mononuclear cells. These receptors were obtained from a male patient in his fifties with T-cell large granular lymphocyte leukemia. Some clones in this sample may be carry-over from other donors' samples. Each CDR3 is given with its conserved first and last residue. The order of the fields is clone size, J gene, D gene, V gene, CDR3 protein, CDR3 DNA. D genes are given only for firm matches. Clone size is stated in some rows and not others, as once, few, many or a class when expanded.

few TRBJ1-2 TRBD1 TRBV29-1 CSARDRSDGGYTF TGCAGCGCCAGGGACAGAAGTGATGGTGGCTACACCTTC
- TRBJ2-3 TRBD2 TRBV6-4 CASSDSASGTTDTQYF TGTGCCAGCAGTGACTCGGCTAGCGGGACCACAGATACGCAGTATTTT
- TRBJ1-5 TRBD1 TRBV7-9 CASSPSKTGGRQPQHF TGTGCCAGCAGCCCTTCTAAAACAGGGGGAAGGCAGCCCCAGCATTTT
few TRBJ1-2 - TRBV18 CASSSDSANYGYTF TGTGCCAGCTCATCGGACAGCGCTAACTATGGCTACACCTTC
few TRBJ2-5 TRBD1 TRBV5-1 CASSSAGGQETQYF TGCGCCAGCAGCTCCGCAGGGGGACAAGAGACCCAGTACTTC
- TRBJ1-2 - TRBV6-5 CASSSREIGYGYTF TGTGCCAGCAGTTCCCGGGAGATTGGCTATGGCTACACCTTC
- TRBJ2-7 - TRBV5-1 CASSLNQLPYEQYF TGCGCCAGCAGCTTGAACCAGTTGCCCTACGAGCAGTACTTC
- TRBJ2-1 TRBD2 TRBV25-1 CASSDPRLAGGPYNEQFF TGTGCCAGCAGTGACCCCCGACTAGCGGGAGGCCCCTACAATGAGCAGTTCTTC
- TRBJ1-4 TRBD1 TRBV27 CASSLRQGNREKLFF TGTGCCAGCAGTCTTCGACAGGGAAACCGGGAAAAACTGTTTTTT
- TRBJ2-7 TRBD1 TRBV18 CASSPGQGDEQYF TGTGCCAGCTCACCCGGACAGGGGGACGAGCAGTACTTC
- TRBJ1-2 TRBD1 TRBV7-3 CASSPLRQGASGYTF TGTGCCAGCAGCCCCTTAAGACAGGGGGCGAGCGGCTACACCTTC
once TRBJ1-5 - TRBV5-1 CASSFGEEGNQPQHF TGCGCCAGCAGCTTCGGGGAGGAGGGCAATCAGCCCCAGCATTTT
few TRBJ1-2 - TRBV27 CASHGGYGYTF TGTGCCAGCCACGGCGGCTATGGCTACACCTTC
- TRBJ1-2 TRBD1 TRBV5-1 CASRSDRDGYTF TGCGCCAGCCGGTCGGACAGGGATGGCTACACCTTC
- TRBJ2-1 - TRBV18 CASSLGDRWEFF TGTGCCAGCTCACTGGGAGACAGATGGGAGTTCTTC
- TRBJ2-1 - TRBV5-1 CASSLAYLGGGYNEQFF TGCGCCAGCAGCTTGGCCTATCTGGGAGGGGGTTACAATGAGCAGTTCTTC
few TRBJ1-2 TRBD1 TRBV7-9 CASRGTGVGYTF TGTGCCAGCAGAGGGACAGGGGTTGGCTACACCTTC
once TRBJ2-7 TRBD2 TRBV30 CAWTPGGYEQYF TGTGCCTGGACCCCGGGGGGGTACGAGCAGTACTTC
once TRBJ1-4 - TRBV30 CAWLAPGGEKLFF TGTGCCTGGTTGGCCCCGGGAGGAGAAAAACTGTTTTTT
- TRBJ1-2 - TRBV13 CASSSQGGGGYTF TGTGCCAGCAGTTCACAGGGAGGCGGTGGCTACACCTTC
- TRBJ2-7 - TRBV5-1 CASSWAPMGGLAYEQYF TGCGCCAGCAGCTGGGCGCCTATGGGAGGCCTGGCCTACGAGCAGTACTTC
few TRBJ2-7 - TRBV27 CASSLLAGEQYF TGTGCCAGCAGTTTATTGGCTGGCGAGCAGTACTTC
few TRBJ2-1 - TRBV19 CASSIVTGSGDEQFF TGTGCCAGTAGTATAGTTACAGGGAGCGGTGATGAGCAGTTCTTC
medium-sized TRBJ2-7 - TRBV19 CASSIGGNDYEQYF TGTGCCAGTAGTATCGGAGGGAACGACTACGAGCAGTACTTC
- TRBJ1-3 - TRBV7-2 CASSSGPEPGNTIYF TGTGCCAGCAGCTCGGGACCCGAACCCGGAAACACCATATATTTT
- TRBJ2-7 TRBD1 TRBV18 CASSPLGGWGSYEQYF TGTGCCAGCTCACCTCTAGGGGGCTGGGGATCCTACGAGCAGTACTTC
- TRBJ2-5 TRBD1 TRBV19 CASSRTGETQYF TGTGCCAGTAGTCGGACAGGAGAGACCCAGTACTTC